Each of the 14 T cell receptor beta chains below was sequenced from the same sample in a study of molecular identifiers for immune sequencing clone quantification. TCRdb independently ran MiXCR on the PCR reads; one entry per CDR3 protein. The table includes approximately 500,000 distinct CDR3 sequences, over 20% detected once. Material: naive CD8+ T cells from blood, with Jurkat cell RNA spiked in. Subset defined: FACS-sorted CD8+CD4-CCR7+CD45RA+ naive T cells. The receptors stem from a human donor in good health. Some libraries in this study had Jurkat cell RNA spiked in.

The chain joins TRBV12-3 or TRBV12-4 to TRBJ2-7, with D possibly being TRBD1 (6 bases). The CDR3 sequence is 14 residues long. The ends were cut back, 6 bases at V and 2 bases at J, with 14 bases in the middle. The CDR3 loop reads CASRQDGGPYEQYF. The CDR3, as DNA: TGTGCCAGCAGACAAGATGGGGGCCCCTACGAGCAGTACTTC.

The sample holds a few counts of this clonotype. The gene calls are TRBV29-1 and TRBJ2-7; D ambiguous. V was pared by 6 bases and J by 0 bases, with 9 bases between. Germline lookup yields CDR1 SQVTM and CDR2 ANQGSEA. The CDR3 has 12 residues. In nucleotides, the CDR3 is TGCAGCGTCGCCATTTACTCCTACGAGCAGTACTTC. This codes for CSVAIYSYEQYF.

With respect to this clonotype: A read error is possible here, since a much larger clone lies one base away. The rearrangement links TRBV5-6 to TRBJ1-5; D uncertain. The CDR3 covers 14 residues. CDR1 is SGHDT and CDR2 is YYEEEE in the germline V gene. V lost 1 base and J 4 bases, leaving 9 bases between the germline ends. The CDR3 protein is CASSLTDGNQPQHF. The CDR3 DNA follows: TGTGCCAGCAGCTTGACCGATGGGAATCAGCCCCAGCATTTT.

With respect to this clonotype: This may be a read error, as it is one base from a much larger clone. For the CDR3, the DNA is TGTGCCACCAGTGATTGGGACAAGTACAATGAGCAGTCCTTC. It codes for CATSDWDKYNEQSF. The rearrangement uses TRBV24-1 and TRBJ2-1, with D possibly being TRBD1 (6 bases). Germline loops: CDR1 KGHDR, CDR2 SFDVKD. The CDR3 runs 14 residues.

This clonotype was counted ten times or more. The V gene is TRBV6-6, the J gene TRBJ1-5; D not certain. V was cut by 6 bases and J by 4 bases, with 10 bases left in between. CDR3 length equals 13 residues. Germline V gene sequence: CDR1 MNHNY, CDR2 SVGAGI (reference sequence). The CDR3 reads CASRWVQNQPQHF. The CDR3 coding sequence is TGTGCCAGCAGATGGGTTCAAAATCAGCCCCAGCATTTT.

V usage is TRBV19 and J usage is TRBJ2-7; tentative D call: TRBD1 (6 bases). This CDR3 comprises 13 residues. Per the germline V gene, CDR1 is LNHDA and CDR2 is SQIVND (reference sequence). Trimming cost V 10 bases and J 3 bases, with 16 bases left between them. The CDR3 DNA sequence: TGTGCCACCTCGGAGACAGGAGACTACGAGCAGTACTTC. It specifies CATSETGDYEQYF. The complete variable domain, with remaining parts taken from reference TRBV19 and TRBJ2-7, reads DGGITQSPKYLFRKEGQNVTLSCEQNLNHDAMYWYRQDPGQGLRLIYYSQIVNDFQKGDIAEGYSVSREKKESFPLTVTSAQKNPTAFYLCATSETGDYEQYFGPGTRLTVT.

Worth noting for this clonotype: Since a much larger clone is just one base distant, this may be a read error. The gene calls are TRBV27 and TRBJ1-5; D possibly corresponds to TRBD1 (5 bases). The length of the CDR3 is 16 residues. The germline V gene encodes CDR1 MNHEY and CDR2 SMNVEV (reference sequence). The V end was cut by 2 bases, the J end by 5 bases, with 16 bases between. CDR3 nucleotide sequence: TGTGCCAGCAGTTTAGGAGGCTTCGGGGCTGATCAGCCCCAGCATTTT. Protein product: CASSLGGFGADQPQHF.

This clonotype has only a few counts. This chain connects TRBV7-9 to TRBJ1-5; perhaps TRBD1 as D (5 bases). The V and J ends lost 5 bases and 5 bases respectively, with 16 bases between them. The CDR3 runs to 15 residues. CDR1 is SEHNR, CDR2 FQNEAQ, per germline (reference sequence). The CDR3 region is CASSPGQGGDQPQHF. CDR3 sequence (DNA): TGTGCCAGCAGCCCCGGTCAGGGAGGTGATCAGCCCCAGCATTTT.

Ten or more counts support this clonotype. The chain couples TRBV4-1 to TRBJ2-7; TRBD2 aligns across 12 bases. The CDR3 extends over 16 amino acids. Per germline, CDR1 MGHRA and CDR2 YSYEKL. J was trimmed by 6 bases and V by 3 bases; bases with no gene match: 9. CDR3 protein: CASSQYLAGGVGEQYF. DNA of the CDR3: TGCGCCAGCAGCCAGTACCTAGCGGGAGGGGTAGGCGAGCAGTACTTC.

The gene calls are TRBV6-5 and TRBJ2-1, with 9 bases identical to TRBD1. Germline V gene data show CDR1 as MNHEY and CDR2 as SVGAGI. The CDR3 runs to 15 residues. With V trimmed by 8 bases and J by 8 bases, 13 bases remained unmatched. The CDR3 protein is CASGFDRGRKDEQFF. The DNA for the CDR3 is TGTGCCAGCGGTTTCGACAGGGGGAGAAAGGATGAGCAGTTCTTC.

V usage is TRBV9 and J usage is TRBJ2-1, with TRBD2 matching 7 bases. This CDR3 comprises 15 residues. The germline V gene has CDR1 SGDLS and CDR2 YYNGEE. V dropped 0 bases and J dropped 9; count of bases not matched to a gene: 9. CDR3 in DNA: TGTGCCAGCAGCGTAGGGGCTAGCGGTATAGGTGAGCAGTTCTTC. Translated, it gives CASSVGASGIGEQFF.

Concerning this clonotype: No conserved phenylalanine or tryptophan is present at the end of the CDR3, so a read error is the likely explanation. This rearrangement joins TRBV4-2 to TRBJ2-6, with 13 bases lining up with TRBD2. Germline-derived CDR1 and CDR2 are LGHNA and YNFKEQ. The CDR3 totals 18 residues. V lost 4 bases to trimming and J lost 2 bases; unmatched junction nucleotides: 5. DNA of the CDR3: TGTGCCAGCAGCCGAGAACTAGCGGGAGGGCCTGGGGCCAACGTCCTGACTTCC. Residues: CASSRELAGGPGANVLTS.

Turning to this clonotype: This may be a read error: a much more frequent sequence differs by one nucleotide. This chain's CDR3 is CASNLEFDTEAFF. The CDR3 DNA is TGCGCCAGCAACTTGGAATTCGACACTGAAGCTTTCTTT. The chain combines TRBV5-1 with TRBJ1-1; D is undetermined. Germline CDR1 and CDR2: SGHRS and YFSETQ. There are 13 residues in the CDR3.

As for this clonotype: It may be a read error: a sequence one base away is much more abundant. The genes are TRBV12-3 or TRBV12-4 and TRBJ2-3, with unresolved D. Trimming left V 7 bases short and J 7 bases short, with 15 bases between. This CDR3 contains 13 residues. CDR3 in amino acids: CASISDRTYTQYF. The CDR3 DNA is TGTGCCAGCATTTCAGATCGTACATATACGCAGTATTTT.